This TCR beta chain was profiled in a study of STAT5B mutations in CD4+ large granular lymphocyte leukemia. The germline V gene has CDR1 SGHTA and CDR2 FQGNSA. There are 14 residues in the CDR3. Trimming left V 5 bases short and J 4 bases short, with 12 bases between. Some clones are missing from TCRdb's copy, which holds only in-frame ones; the method was immunoSEQ multiplex PCR. The profile covers just under 20,000 clones, with approximately 84% appearing a single time and roughly 13% taken by the ten largest. The TCR was taken from a human donor in good health. This chain links TRBV7-2 with TRBJ2-1; D call uncertain. The material sequenced was CD4+ T cells from blood buffy coats. The CDR3: CASSPPRVYNEQFF. For the CDR3, the DNA is TGTGCCAGCAGCCCCCCACGGGTGTACAATGAGCAGTTCTTC. Complete variable domain (other parts from reference TRBV7-2 and TRBJ2-1): GAGVSQSPSNKVTEKGKDVELRCDPISGHTALYWYRQSLGQGLEFLIYFQGNSAPDKSGLPSDRFSAERTGGSVSTLTIQRTQQEDSAVYLCASSPPRVYNEQFFGPGTRLTVL.